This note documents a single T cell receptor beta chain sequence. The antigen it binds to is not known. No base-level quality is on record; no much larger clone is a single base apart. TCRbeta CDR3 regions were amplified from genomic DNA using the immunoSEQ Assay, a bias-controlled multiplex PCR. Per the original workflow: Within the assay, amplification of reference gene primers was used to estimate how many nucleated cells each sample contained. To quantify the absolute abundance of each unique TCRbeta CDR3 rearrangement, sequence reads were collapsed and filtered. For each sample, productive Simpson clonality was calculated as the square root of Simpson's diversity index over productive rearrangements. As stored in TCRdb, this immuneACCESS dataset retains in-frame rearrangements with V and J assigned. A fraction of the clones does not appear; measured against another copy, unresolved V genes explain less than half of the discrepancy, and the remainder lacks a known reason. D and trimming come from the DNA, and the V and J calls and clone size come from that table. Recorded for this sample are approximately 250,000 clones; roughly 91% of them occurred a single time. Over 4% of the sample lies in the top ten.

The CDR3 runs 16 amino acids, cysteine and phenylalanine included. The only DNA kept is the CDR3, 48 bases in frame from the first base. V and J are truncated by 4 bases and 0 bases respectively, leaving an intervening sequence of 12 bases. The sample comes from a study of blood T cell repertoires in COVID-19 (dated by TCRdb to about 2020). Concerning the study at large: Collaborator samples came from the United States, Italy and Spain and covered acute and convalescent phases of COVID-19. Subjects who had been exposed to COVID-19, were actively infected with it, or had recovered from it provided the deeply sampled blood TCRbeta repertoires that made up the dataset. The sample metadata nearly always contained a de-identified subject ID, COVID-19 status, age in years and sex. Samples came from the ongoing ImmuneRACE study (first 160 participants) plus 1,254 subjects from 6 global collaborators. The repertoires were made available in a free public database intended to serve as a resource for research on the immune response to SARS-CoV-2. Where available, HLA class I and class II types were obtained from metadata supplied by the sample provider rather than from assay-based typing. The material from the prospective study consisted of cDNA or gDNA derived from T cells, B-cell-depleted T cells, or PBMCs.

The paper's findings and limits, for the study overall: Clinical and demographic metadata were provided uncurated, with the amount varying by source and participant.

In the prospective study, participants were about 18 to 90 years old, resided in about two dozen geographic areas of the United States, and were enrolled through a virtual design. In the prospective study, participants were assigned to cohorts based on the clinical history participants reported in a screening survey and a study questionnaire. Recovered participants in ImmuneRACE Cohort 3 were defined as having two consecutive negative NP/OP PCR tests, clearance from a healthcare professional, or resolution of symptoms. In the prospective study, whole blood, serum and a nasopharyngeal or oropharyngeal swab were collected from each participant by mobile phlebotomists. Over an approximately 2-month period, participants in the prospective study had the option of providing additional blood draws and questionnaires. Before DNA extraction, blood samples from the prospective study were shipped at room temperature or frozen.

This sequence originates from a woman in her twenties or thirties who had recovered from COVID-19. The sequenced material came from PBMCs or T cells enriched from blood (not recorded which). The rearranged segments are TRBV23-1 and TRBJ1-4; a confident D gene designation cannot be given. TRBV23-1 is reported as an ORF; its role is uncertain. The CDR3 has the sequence CASSRQLNPTNEKLFF. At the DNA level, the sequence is TGCGCCAGCAGTCGACAACTGAACCCAACTAATGAAAAACTGTTTTTT.